This TCR beta chain emerged from a study of cytomegalovirus exposure and HLA in healthy donors. Clones were read by immunoSEQ multiplex PCR, and TCRdb kept only the in-frame ones, dropping some. This table has about 120,000 clones, over 75% appearing once. From the roughly 120-subject validation cohort, which was separate from the roughly 700-subject first cohort, the donors were drawn. CDR1 is SGHNT and CDR2 is YENEEA in the germline V gene. J gave up 2 bases and V 2 bases, and 8 bases lay outside the gene matches. The CDR3 is made up of 17 amino acids. The TCR originated in a woman in her 30s in good health and CMV-seronegative. The chain links TRBV11-3 to TRBJ2-7; 11 nucleotides line up with TRBD1. The material sequenced was PBMCs. The CDR3 is CASSLPRDRGGTYEQYF. The DNA for the CDR3 is TGTGCCAGCAGCTTACCCCGGGACAGGGGGGGGACCTACGAGCAGTACTTC.